These T cell receptor beta chains were read from a single sample in a study of blood T cell repertoires in COVID-19. Clones were sequenced by immunoSEQ multiplex PCR, and TCRdb holds only the in-frame ones, with some missing. The sample holds a few hundred thousand clones, 81% seen once. What was sequenced was peripheral blood. All receptors derive from a human donor with acute or convalescent COVID-19. The donor label of this sample is uncertain. Each CDR3 is given with its conserved first and last residue. A D gene is named only where the DNA matches it firmly. The size field is filled for only some rows; it gives once, few, many or a size class.

d_call j_call cdr3_length clone_size v_call cdr3_nt cdr3_aa
- TRBJ1-3 18 once TRBV1 TGCACCAGCAGCCGAGCAACAGGTGGACAGGGAAATGGAAACACTATATATTTT CTSSRATGGQGNGNTIYF
- TRBJ1-5 15 - TRBV19 TGTGCCAGTAGATGGGGGGGCATAAGCAATCAGCCCCAGCATTTT CASRWGGISNQPQHF
TRBD1 TRBJ1-1 16 - TRBV5-5 TGTGCCAGCAGCTTGATTTTCGGGACAGGGCGTAATGAAGCTTTCTTT CASSLIFGTGRNEAFF
- TRBJ1-1 16 once TRBV3-1/TRBV3-2 TGTGCCAGCAGCCAAGGTAATTACAGATCTCGCACTGAAGCTTTCTTT CASSQGNYRSRTEAFF
- TRBJ1-6 14 - TRBV28 TGTGCCAGCGCCAGTACGGGACAACCTTCACCCCTCCACTTT CASASTGQPSPLHF
TRBD1 TRBJ1-2 16 - TRBV5-6 TGTGCCAGCAGCTTGGACGGGACAGGGGGCAGGTATGGCTACACCTTC CASSLDGTGGRYGYTF
- TRBJ1-5 13 few TRBV5-1 TGCGCCAGCAGCTTTACAGGGTTGGAGCCCCAGCATTTT CASSFTGLEPQHF
- TRBJ1-4 13 - TRBV10-3 TGTGCCACCTCATCAGGGCTGAATGAAAAACTGTTTTTT CATSSGLNEKLFF
TRBD1 TRBJ1-2 16 few TRBV3-1/TRBV3-2 TGTGCCAGCAGCCAACAGAACCTTAGGGGGCACTATGGCTACACCTTC CASSQQNLRGHYGYTF
- TRBJ1-2 16 - TRBV7-9 TGTGCCAGCAGCTTTCAGGGCCCCCAATCTAACTATGGCTACACCTTC CASSFQGPQSNYGYTF
- TRBJ2-5 13 - TRBV7-2 TGTGCCAGCAGCTTAGACCGACAAGGGACCCAGTACTTC CASSLDRQGTQYF
TRBD1 TRBJ1-2 15 - TRBV19 TGTGCCAGTAGCCTTCCCGGGACAGCGAACTATGGCTACACCTTC CASSLPGTANYGYTF
TRBD1 TRBJ1-2 14 - TRBV19 TGTGCCAGTAGTAGGCGACAGGGCTACTATGGCTACACCTTC CASSRRQGYYGYTF
- TRBJ2-1 16 few TRBV9 TGTGCCAGCACCCTTGGGGTAGCGCGGTCCTACAATGAGCAGTTCTTC CASTLGVARSYNEQFF
- TRBJ1-1 16 - TRBV10-3 TGTGCCATCACCGCATCCAGTGCTCAGGTGGACACTGAAGCTTTCTTT CAITASSAQVDTEAFF
- TRBJ1-5 18 - TRBV6-1 TGTGCCAGCAGTGTCGCGGGATTATTCGCTTATAGCAATCAGCCCCAGCATTTT CASSVAGLFAYSNQPQHF
- TRBJ1-6 17 - TRBV27 TGTGCCAGCAGTCCGGGGACACTCAGCTCCTATAATTCACCCCTCCACTTT CASSPGTLSSYNSPLHF
- TRBJ1-1 14 - TRBV5-1 TGCGCCAGCGGTCACGGGTCCATGAACACTGAAGCTTTCTTT CASGHGSMNTEAFF
- TRBJ2-7 13 once TRBV30 TGTGCCTGGAGACTCAGACAGACCTACGAGCAGTACTTC CAWRLRQTYEQYF
TRBD1 TRBJ1-6 15 - TRBV28 TGTGCCAGCACCACGGACAGGGAGAAGAATTCACCCCTCCACTTT CASTTDREKNSPLHF
- TRBJ2-7 13 - TRBV3-1/TRBV3-2 TGTGCCAGCAGCCAGGAGTTGGTCTACGAGCAGTACTTC CASSQELVYEQYF
TRBD1 TRBJ1-4 15 - TRBV3-1/TRBV3-2 TGTGCCAGCAGACCCCTGGGCAGGGGGAATGAAAAACTGTTTTTT CASRPLGRGNEKLFF
TRBD1 TRBJ1-1 15 once TRBV18 TGTGCCAGCTCACCAAGGACAGGGTTTAACACTGAAGCTTTCTTT CASSPRTGFNTEAFF
TRBD2 TRBJ2-5 15 - TRBV6-5 TGTGCCAGCAGACCAGCGGGGGCGGCGGTAAGGTCCCAGTACTTC CASRPAGAAVRSQYF
TRBD1 TRBJ2-2 16 once TRBV27 TGTGCCAGCCGGCCCCACAGGGGTCTGGGCCGCGGGGAGCTGTTTTTT CASRPHRGLGRGELFF
TRBD2 TRBJ2-1 18 - TRBV5-1 TGCGCCCGCCGCTTGGGGGGGGCGGGGGGCCCGGGATACAATGAGCAGTTCTTC CARRLGGAGGPGYNEQFF
- TRBJ1-3 14 - TRBV29-1 TGCAGCGTTGAGGGGGGTCTCTCTGGAAACACCATATATTTT CSVEGGLSGNTIYF
TRBD1 TRBJ1-2 14 few TRBV4-2 TGTGCCAGCAGCCCTACGACAGGGACCTATGGCTACACCTTC CASSPTTGTYGYTF
- TRBJ2-5 13 - TRBV3-1/TRBV3-2 TGTGCCAGCAGTTGGCGTAGGCAGGGGACCCAGTACTTC CASSWRRQGTQYF
- TRBJ2-5 16 - TRBV7-6 TGTGCCAGCAGCTTAGCACAGGGTCCGAGGGGGGAGACCCAGTACTTC CASSLAQGPRGETQYF
- TRBJ1-4 12 - TRBV19 TGTGCCACCAAAGGACAGTATGAAAAACTGTTTTTT CATKGQYEKLFF
TRBD1 TRBJ1-2 15 - TRBV29-1 TGCAGTGCAGTTGCTACAGGGGGCTCCAACTATGGCTACACCTTC CSAVATGGSNYGYTF
- TRBJ2-2 15 - TRBV4-1 TGCGCCAGCAGCCAAGATGTCGTTGACACCGGGGAGCTGTTTTTT CASSQDVVDTGELFF
TRBD1 TRBJ2-7 14 - TRBV5-1 TGCGCCAGCAGCTCGGGACAGGGGGACTACGAGCAGTACTTC CASSSGQGDYEQYF